The rows below give T cell receptor beta chains drawn from one sample of a study of vaccination effects on CD4 cells after COVID-19. Some clones are missing from TCRdb's copy, which holds only in-frame ones; the method was immunoSEQ multiplex PCR. The table has approximately 74,000 clones, 65% to 80% seen once; the top ten hold more than 2%. Their cognate antigens are unknown. This sample comprised CD4+ T cells from PBMCs cultured without peptide, obtained after COVID-19 vaccination. These receptors all stem from a human donor who received a COVID-19 vaccine. CDR3s include the opening cysteine and the closing phenylalanine or tryptophan. The D gene is left open where the match is weak. Where a row states a size, it is once, few, many or the class of an expanded clone; other rows omit it.

abundance	v_gene	d_gene	j_gene	CDR3aa	CDR3nt
NA	TRBV6-5	NA	TRBJ2-1	CASRADPRQVEQFF	TGTGCCAGCAGAGCCGACCCTAGGCAGGTTGAGCAGTTCTTC
NA	TRBV6-5	TRBD2	TRBJ2-7	CASSPVAGLQYF	TGTGCCAGCAGTCCCGTAGCGGGATTGCAGTACTTC
NA	TRBV6-5	TRBD1	TRBJ1-5	CASKAGGGQPQHF	TGTGCCAGCAAGGCAGGGGGGGGGCAGCCCCAGCATTTT
once	TRBV3-1/TRBV3-2	NA	TRBJ1-1	CASSQVAGESEAFF	TGTGCCAGCAGCCAAGTTGCAGGGGAGAGTGAAGCTTTCTTT
NA	TRBV19	NA	TRBJ1-2	CASRRGNYGYTF	TGTGCCAGTAGAAGGGGAAACTATGGCTACACCTTC
once	TRBV5-1	NA	TRBJ1-4	CASEPGATGSATNEKLFF	TGCGCCAGCGAGCCCGGGGCGACAGGTTCAGCAACTAATGAAAAACTGTTTTTT
NA	TRBV5-1	NA	TRBJ1-5	CASSPMGGSNQPQHF	TGCGCCAGCAGCCCCATGGGGGGGAGCAATCAGCCCCAGCATTTT
NA	TRBV19	TRBD1	TRBJ2-1	CASSLPRGQGINEQFF	TGTGCCAGTAGTCTTCCCAGGGGACAGGGGATCAATGAGCAGTTCTTC
once	TRBV7-2	NA	TRBJ1-6	CASSLTQNSPLHF	TGTGCCAGCAGCTTAACACAGAATTCACCCCTCCACTTT
NA	TRBV7-3	NA	TRBJ2-5	CASSLNSGTQYF	TGTGCCAGCAGCTTAAATAGCGGGACCCAGTACTTC
NA	TRBV4-1	TRBD1	TRBJ1-2	CASRKQGGGGGYTF	TGCGCCAGCAGAAAACAGGGGGGAGGGGGTGGCTACACCTTC
NA	TRBV25-1	NA	TRBJ2-5	CASSDPRIQETQYF	TGTGCCAGCAGTGACCCTAGGATCCAAGAGACCCAGTACTTC
NA	TRBV28	NA	TRBJ2-3	CASSLVRNTQYF	TGTGCCAGCAGTTTAGTCAGGAATACGCAGTATTTT
NA	TRBV18	TRBD1	TRBJ1-4	CASSEGADEKLFF	TGTGCCAGCTCGGAGGGGGCGGATGAAAAACTGTTTTTT
NA	TRBV3-1/TRBV3-2	NA	TRBJ1-1	CASSQAGFSTEAFF	TGTGCCAGCAGCCAAGCCGGGTTCAGCACTGAAGCTTTCTTT
NA	TRBV5-1	NA	TRBJ2-2	CASQPKAPVVWTRRLVGTGELFF	TGCGCCAGCCAGCCAAAAGCACCCGTTGTGTGGACGAGACGACTCGTGGGGACCGGGGAGCTGTTTTTT
NA	TRBV10-2	TRBD2	TRBJ2-5	CASSPGTSGGAETQYF	TGCGCCAGCAGTCCCGGGACTAGCGGGGGGGCCGAGACCCAGTACTTC
NA	TRBV11-1	NA	TRBJ2-3	CASSLLGGDTQYF	TGTGCCAGCAGCTTACTTGGAGGGGATACGCAGTATTTT
NA	TRBV29-1	TRBD1	TRBJ1-1	CSVLTGVVTEAFF	TGCAGCGTCCTGACAGGGGTCGTCACTGAAGCTTTCTTT
NA	TRBV27	TRBD1	TRBJ1-1	CASSFYPGQGGDTEAFF	TGTGCCAGCAGTTTTTATCCGGGACAGGGAGGAGACACTGAAGCTTTCTTT
NA	TRBV18	NA	TRBJ2-1	CASSPRLAPSYNEQFF	TGTGCCAGCTCACCACGGCTAGCCCCCTCCTACAATGAGCAGTTCTTC
NA	TRBV5-1	NA	TRBJ1-1	CASSFGGLGTEAFF	TGCGCCAGCAGCTTCGGGGGGCTGGGCACTGAAGCTTTCTTT
NA	TRBV7-2	NA	TRBJ2-2	CASSLQTGELFF	TGTGCCAGCAGCTTACAAACCGGGGAGCTGTTTTTT
once	TRBV7-2	TRBD1	TRBJ2-5	CASSLMGRGLETQYF	TGTGCCAGCAGCTTAATGGGCAGGGGGCTCGAGACCCAGTACTTC
NA	TRBV2	NA	TRBJ1-2	CASRFDKNLYGYTF	TGTGCCAGCAGGTTTGACAAAAACCTCTATGGCTACACCTTC
NA	TRBV4-1	NA	TRBJ1-4	CASSQHDASGTNEKLFF	TGCGCCAGCAGCCAACACGACGCTTCTGGAACTAATGAAAAACTGTTTTTT
NA	TRBV3-1/TRBV3-2	NA	TRBJ1-5	CASSHSGTAAQPQHF	TGTGCCAGCAGCCATTCCGGGACTGCGGCTCAGCCCCAGCATTTT
NA	TRBV5-4	NA	TRBJ1-5	CASSYGGTAGNQPQHF	TGTGCCAGCAGCTACGGGGGGACCGCGGGCAATCAGCCCCAGCATTTT
NA	TRBV2	TRBD1	TRBJ1-2	CASSPTGSGYGYTF	TGTGCCAGCAGTCCGACAGGGTCGGGCTATGGCTACACCTTC
NA	TRBV30	NA	TRBJ1-2	CAWSWQNYGYTF	TGTGCCTGGAGTTGGCAGAACTATGGCTACACCTTC
NA	TRBV25-1	NA	TRBJ2-2	CASRPKVKGSNDTGELFF	TGTGCCAGCAGACCCAAGGTTAAGGGGAGTAATGACACCGGGGAGCTGTTTTTT
once	TRBV9	TRBD1	TRBJ2-5	CASSVRQGQEETQYF	TGTGCCAGCAGCGTACGACAGGGGCAGGAAGAGACCCAGTACTTC
once	TRBV5-1	NA	TRBJ2-3	CASSLGSGDYSTDTQYF	TGCGCCAGCAGCTTGGGAAGCGGAGACTATAGCACAGATACGCAGTATTTT
NA	TRBV10-1	TRBD1	TRBJ2-2	CASSAFRDRDEELFF	TGCGCCAGCAGTGCGTTCCGGGACAGAGACGAGGAGCTGTTTTTT
NA	TRBV6-5	NA	TRBJ2-6	CASGLGVSGANVLTF	TGTGCCAGCGGGTTGGGGGTCTCTGGGGCCAACGTCCTGACTTTC
NA	TRBV24-1	TRBD1	TRBJ1-1	CATSDLTETGVCTEAFF	TGTGCCACCAGTGATTTGACCGAGACAGGGGTTTGCACTGAAGCTTTCTTT
once	TRBV6-5	TRBD2	TRBJ2-5	CASRPSGGAGETQYF	TGTGCCAGCAGACCTAGCGGGGGGGCCGGGGAGACCCAGTACTTC
NA	TRBV5-1	TRBD2	TRBJ2-3	CASSLQTSGDTDTQYF	TGCGCCAGCAGCCTCCAGACTAGCGGGGACACAGATACGCAGTATTTT
NA	TRBV5-6	NA	TRBJ2-5	CASSSELRTAQETQYF	TGTGCCAGCAGCTCCGAATTAAGGACTGCTCAAGAGACCCAGTACTTC
NA	TRBV3-1/TRBV3-2	TRBD2	TRBJ2-1	CASSSTGGPRNEQFF	TGTGCCAGCAGCTCAACGGGGGGGCCGAGGAATGAGCAGTTCTTC